A selection of T cell receptor beta chains follows, all from one sample in a study of blood T cell repertoires in COVID-19. Profiled with immunoSEQ multiplex PCR; TCRdb holds only in-frame clones, not every one. The table includes more than 100,000 clones, nearly 90% detected once. The sample taken for sequencing was peripheral blood. The source of these receptors is a man over 45 in a cohort sampled during active COVID-19. CDR3s include the opening cysteine and the closing phenylalanine or tryptophan. A D gene is named only where the DNA matches it firmly. The size field is filled for only some rows; it gives once, few, many or a size class.

d_gene: -; v_gene: TRBV2; abundance: -; j_gene: TRBJ1-2; CDR3aa: CASSERYGYTF; CDR3nt: TGTGCCAGCAGTGAGCGCTATGGCTACACCTTC
d_gene: TRBD1; v_gene: TRBV5-5; abundance: -; j_gene: TRBJ2-3; CDR3aa: CASSWSGGAADTQYF; CDR3nt: TGTGCCAGCAGTTGGTCAGGGGGCGCGGCAGATACGCAGTATTTT
d_gene: TRBD1; v_gene: TRBV7-6; abundance: once; j_gene: TRBJ2-7; CDR3aa: CASSYQDRAGEQYF; CDR3nt: TGTGCCAGCAGCTACCAGGACAGGGCGGGCGAGCAGTACTTC
d_gene: TRBD1; v_gene: TRBV25-1; abundance: -; j_gene: TRBJ1-1; CDR3aa: CASSGRTGTTEAFF; CDR3nt: TGTGCCAGCAGTGGGCGGACAGGGACGACTGAAGCTTTCTTT
d_gene: TRBD1; v_gene: TRBV10-3; abundance: -; j_gene: TRBJ2-1; CDR3aa: CAISEQDRVSFF; CDR3nt: TGTGCCATCAGTGAGCAGGACAGGGTGTCGTTCTTC
d_gene: -; v_gene: TRBV7-2; abundance: -; j_gene: TRBJ1-3; CDR3aa: CASRRGSGNTIYF; CDR3nt: TGTGCCAGCAGGCGGGGGTCAGGAAACACCATATATTTT
d_gene: -; v_gene: TRBV28; abundance: -; j_gene: TRBJ2-6; CDR3aa: CASSYGQFSGANVLTF; CDR3nt: TGTGCCAGCAGTTACGGACAGTTCTCTGGGGCCAACGTCCTGACTTTC
d_gene: -; v_gene: TRBV5-1; abundance: -; j_gene: TRBJ2-3; CDR3aa: CASSLEPPAVQPNTQYF; CDR3nt: TGCGCCAGCAGCTTGGAGCCCCCAGCGGTCCAACCAAATACGCAGTATTTT
d_gene: TRBD1; v_gene: TRBV9; abundance: -; j_gene: TRBJ2-5; CDR3aa: CASSVEHRGQETQYF; CDR3nt: TGTGCCAGCAGCGTAGAACACAGGGGGCAAGAGACCCAGTACTTC
d_gene: -; v_gene: TRBV6-5; abundance: -; j_gene: TRBJ1-4; CDR3aa: CASNTAGGKQKLFF; CDR3nt: TGTGCCAGTAACACCGCTGGGGGCAAGCAAAAACTGTTTTTT
d_gene: TRBD1; v_gene: TRBV7-9; abundance: -; j_gene: TRBJ1-5; CDR3aa: CASSLAGQGAQPQHF; CDR3nt: TGTGCCAGCAGCTTAGCAGGTCAGGGGGCCCAGCCCCAGCATTTT
d_gene: -; v_gene: TRBV20-1; abundance: -; j_gene: TRBJ2-5; CDR3aa: CSGSAGETQYF; CDR3nt: TGCAGTGGCAGCGCTGGCGAGACCCAGTACTTC
d_gene: TRBD1; v_gene: TRBV5-4; abundance: -; j_gene: TRBJ2-1; CDR3aa: CAPGQGLNEQFF; CDR3nt: TGTGCCCCGGGACAGGGACTCAATGAGCAGTTCTTC
d_gene: TRBD2; v_gene: TRBV4-2; abundance: few; j_gene: TRBJ2-5; CDR3aa: CASSQDRGSGGAGETQYF; CDR3nt: TGTGCCAGCAGCCAAGATCGAGGTAGCGGGGGGGCCGGTGAGACCCAGTACTTC
d_gene: -; v_gene: TRBV24-1; abundance: -; j_gene: TRBJ1-3; CDR3aa: CATSDPRSSGNTIYF; CDR3nt: TGTGCCACCAGTGATCCGCGGAGCTCTGGAAACACCATATATTTT
d_gene: TRBD1; v_gene: TRBV7-9; abundance: -; j_gene: TRBJ1-1; CDR3aa: CASSPRGRETEAFF; CDR3nt: TGTGCCAGCAGCCCCAGGGGGCGAGAGACTGAAGCTTTCTTT
d_gene: TRBD2; v_gene: TRBV5-6; abundance: -; j_gene: TRBJ2-7; CDR3aa: CASSLVGTSAYEQYF; CDR3nt: TGTGCCAGCAGCCTTGTGGGTACTAGCGCTTACGAGCAGTACTTC
d_gene: TRBD1; v_gene: TRBV6-1; abundance: -; j_gene: TRBJ2-2; CDR3aa: CASSEAWTGNTGELFF; CDR3nt: TGTGCCAGCAGTGAAGCGTGGACAGGGAATACCGGGGAGCTGTTTTTT
d_gene: TRBD1; v_gene: TRBV10-3; abundance: few; j_gene: TRBJ1-3; CDR3aa: CAVELGQAAGNTIYF; CDR3nt: TGTGCCGTCGAACTGGGACAGGCCGCTGGAAACACCATATATTTT
d_gene: -; v_gene: TRBV9; abundance: once; j_gene: TRBJ1-4; CDR3aa: CASSVGVRAGEKLFF; CDR3nt: TGTGCCAGCAGCGTAGGAGTCAGGGCAGGAGAAAAACTGTTTTTT
d_gene: -; v_gene: TRBV2; abundance: few; j_gene: TRBJ1-3; CDR3aa: CASSRALQGDTIYF; CDR3nt: TGTGCCAGCAGCCGCGCCTTACAGGGCGACACCATATATTTT
d_gene: -; v_gene: TRBV19; abundance: -; j_gene: TRBJ1-5; CDR3aa: CASSIWPEPQHF; CDR3nt: TGTGCCAGTAGTATTTGGCCCGAGCCCCAGCATTTT
d_gene: -; v_gene: TRBV29-1; abundance: once; j_gene: TRBJ2-3; CDR3aa: CSVDNGKRTDTQYF; CDR3nt: TGCAGCGTTGATAACGGGAAGCGGACAGATACGCAGTATTTT
d_gene: TRBD2; v_gene: TRBV13; abundance: -; j_gene: TRBJ2-1; CDR3aa: CASSLNSGGKDYNEQFF; CDR3nt: TGTGCCAGCAGCCTAAATAGCGGGGGAAAGGACTACAATGAGCAGTTCTTC
d_gene: TRBD1; v_gene: TRBV27; abundance: -; j_gene: TRBJ1-2; CDR3aa: CASRPGGSGYGYTF; CDR3nt: TGTGCCAGCAGGCCAGGGGGATCGGGGTATGGCTACACCTTC
d_gene: -; v_gene: TRBV19; abundance: -; j_gene: TRBJ1-2; CDR3aa: CASSIEGAASGYTF; CDR3nt: TGTGCCAGTAGTATAGAGGGGGCCGCGTCGGGCTACACCTTC
d_gene: -; v_gene: TRBV11-2; abundance: once; j_gene: TRBJ2-7; CDR3aa: CASSPGTRDYEQYF; CDR3nt: TGTGCCAGCAGCCCCGGGACACGGGACTACGAGCAGTACTTC
d_gene: TRBD1; v_gene: TRBV7-2; abundance: once; j_gene: TRBJ1-1; CDR3aa: CASSLEVGTANTEAFF; CDR3nt: TGTGCCAGCAGCTTAGAAGTTGGGACAGCGAACACTGAAGCTTTCTTT
d_gene: -; v_gene: TRBV12-3/TRBV12-4; abundance: -; j_gene: TRBJ1-6; CDR3aa: CASSLLAGRPLHF; CDR3nt: TGTGCCAGCAGTTTATTAGCAGGGAGGCCCCTCCACTTT
d_gene: -; v_gene: TRBV7-9; abundance: -; j_gene: TRBJ1-1; CDR3aa: CASSPGGARMNTEAFF; CDR3nt: TGTGCCAGCTCACCCGGGGGGGCAAGGATGAACACTGAAGCTTTCTTT
d_gene: -; v_gene: TRBV2; abundance: -; j_gene: TRBJ2-1; CDR3aa: CASTAQGSYNEQFF; CDR3nt: TGTGCCAGCACGGCCCAGGGCTCCTACAATGAGCAGTTCTTC
d_gene: -; v_gene: TRBV28; abundance: once; j_gene: TRBJ1-4; CDR3aa: CASSLRGKTREKLFF; CDR3nt: TGTGCCAGCAGTTTAAGAGGGAAGACTCGAGAAAAACTGTTTTTT
d_gene: -; v_gene: TRBV7-2; abundance: -; j_gene: TRBJ2-7; CDR3aa: CASSLGGAPYEQYF; CDR3nt: TGTGCCAGCAGCTTAGGCGGGGCCCCCTACGAGCAGTACTTC
d_gene: -; v_gene: TRBV7-8; abundance: -; j_gene: TRBJ2-1; CDR3aa: CATADVYRSNEQFF; CDR3nt: TGTGCCACCGCAGATGTGTACAGGAGCAATGAGCAGTTCTTC
d_gene: -; v_gene: TRBV7-3; abundance: -; j_gene: TRBJ1-1; CDR3aa: CASRPVWAKDTEAFF; CDR3nt: TGTGCCAGCAGACCCGTGTGGGCTAAGGACACTGAAGCTTTCTTT
d_gene: -; v_gene: TRBV19; abundance: -; j_gene: TRBJ1-2; CDR3aa: CASSVPDAGGNYGYTF; CDR3nt: TGTGCCAGTAGTGTTCCTGACGCAGGTGGTAACTATGGCTACACCTTC
d_gene: TRBD1; v_gene: TRBV6-2/TRBV6-3; abundance: -; j_gene: TRBJ1-6; CDR3aa: CASSYLRTGTNSPLHF; CDR3nt: TGTGCCAGCAGTTACCTGAGGACAGGCACCAATTCACCCCTCCACTTT
d_gene: TRBD1; v_gene: TRBV6-5; abundance: -; j_gene: TRBJ1-1; CDR3aa: CASSRQGNTEAFF; CDR3nt: TGTGCCAGCAGTAGACAGGGAAACACTGAAGCTTTCTTT
d_gene: TRBD1; v_gene: TRBV27; abundance: once; j_gene: TRBJ1-5; CDR3aa: CASSRQGHQPQHF; CDR3nt: TGTGCCAGCAGCCGACAGGGCCATCAGCCCCAGCATTTT
d_gene: -; v_gene: TRBV2; abundance: -; j_gene: TRBJ2-5; CDR3aa: CASSVGLTQYF; CDR3nt: TGTGCCAGCAGTGTGGGGCTCACCCAGTACTTC
d_gene: TRBD1; v_gene: TRBV5-8; abundance: -; j_gene: TRBJ2-3; CDR3aa: CASSSGQGASDTQYF; CDR3nt: TGTGCCAGCAGCTCGGGACAGGGGGCATCGGATACGCAGTATTTT